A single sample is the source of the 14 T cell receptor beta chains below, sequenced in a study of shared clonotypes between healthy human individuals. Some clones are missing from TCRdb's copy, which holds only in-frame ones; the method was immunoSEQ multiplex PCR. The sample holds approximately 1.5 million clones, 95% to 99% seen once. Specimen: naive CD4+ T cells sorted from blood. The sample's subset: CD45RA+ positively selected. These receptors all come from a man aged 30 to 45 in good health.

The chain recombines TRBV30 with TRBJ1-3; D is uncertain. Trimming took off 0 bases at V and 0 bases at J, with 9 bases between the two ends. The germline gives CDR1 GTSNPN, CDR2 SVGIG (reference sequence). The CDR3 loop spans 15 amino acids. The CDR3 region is CAWSVGQFSGNTIYF. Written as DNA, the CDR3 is TGTGCCTGGAGTGTCGGGCAATTCTCTGGAAACACCATATATTTT.

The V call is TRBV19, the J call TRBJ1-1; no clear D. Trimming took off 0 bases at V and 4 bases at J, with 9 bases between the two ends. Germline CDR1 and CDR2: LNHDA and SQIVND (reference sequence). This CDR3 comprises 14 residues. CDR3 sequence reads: CASSIDPTVTEAFF. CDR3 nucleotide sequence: TGTGCCAGTAGTATAGACCCCACAGTCACTGAAGCTTTCTTT.

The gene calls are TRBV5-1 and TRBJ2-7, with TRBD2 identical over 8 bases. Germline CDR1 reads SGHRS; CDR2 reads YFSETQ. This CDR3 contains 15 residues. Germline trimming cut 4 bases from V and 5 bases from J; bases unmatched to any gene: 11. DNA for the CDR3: TGCGCCAGCAGCGCGTTCGGGAGGGCCTGGGACGAGCAGTACTTC. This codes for CASSAFGRAWDEQYF.

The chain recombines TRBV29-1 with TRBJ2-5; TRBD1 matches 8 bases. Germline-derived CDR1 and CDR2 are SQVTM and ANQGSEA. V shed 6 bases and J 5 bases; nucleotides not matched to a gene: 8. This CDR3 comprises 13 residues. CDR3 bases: TGCAGCGTGGCAGGGGGCGTCTGGGAGACCCAGTACTTC. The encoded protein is CSVAGGVWETQYF.

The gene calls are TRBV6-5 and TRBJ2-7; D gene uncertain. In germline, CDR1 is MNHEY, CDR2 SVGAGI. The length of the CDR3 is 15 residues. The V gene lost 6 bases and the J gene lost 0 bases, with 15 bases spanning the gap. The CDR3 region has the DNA TGTGCCAGCAGCCAGAACCCTCTGAGCTCCTACGAGCAGTACTTC. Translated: CASSQNPLSSYEQYF.

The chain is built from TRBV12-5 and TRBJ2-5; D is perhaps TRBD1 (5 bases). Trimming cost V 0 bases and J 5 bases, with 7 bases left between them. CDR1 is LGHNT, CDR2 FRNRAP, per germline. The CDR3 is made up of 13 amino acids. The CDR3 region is CASGLVGAETQYF. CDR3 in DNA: TGTGCTAGTGGTTTGGTAGGGGCGGAGACCCAGTACTTC.

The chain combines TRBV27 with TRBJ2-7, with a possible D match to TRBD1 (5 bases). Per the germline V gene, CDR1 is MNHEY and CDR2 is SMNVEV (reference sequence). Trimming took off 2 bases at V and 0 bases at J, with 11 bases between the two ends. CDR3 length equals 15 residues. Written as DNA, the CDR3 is TGTGCCAGCAGTTTAGGGGCAGGCGGCTCCTACGAGCAGTACTTC. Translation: CASSLGAGGSYEQYF.

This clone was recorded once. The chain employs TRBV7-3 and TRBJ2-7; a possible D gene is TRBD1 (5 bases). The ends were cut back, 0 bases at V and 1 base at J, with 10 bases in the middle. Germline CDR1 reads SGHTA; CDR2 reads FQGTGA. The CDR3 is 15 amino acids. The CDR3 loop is CASSLTSQGSYEQYF. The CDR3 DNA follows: TGTGCCAGCAGCTTAACGTCCCAGGGTTCCTACGAGCAGTACTTC.

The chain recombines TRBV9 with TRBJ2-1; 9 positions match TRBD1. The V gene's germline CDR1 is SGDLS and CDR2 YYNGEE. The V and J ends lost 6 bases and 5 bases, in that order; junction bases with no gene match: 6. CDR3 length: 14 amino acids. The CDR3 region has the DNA TGTGCCAGCACTAGGACAGGGGCGAACAATGAGCAGTTCTTC. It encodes CASTRTGANNEQFF.

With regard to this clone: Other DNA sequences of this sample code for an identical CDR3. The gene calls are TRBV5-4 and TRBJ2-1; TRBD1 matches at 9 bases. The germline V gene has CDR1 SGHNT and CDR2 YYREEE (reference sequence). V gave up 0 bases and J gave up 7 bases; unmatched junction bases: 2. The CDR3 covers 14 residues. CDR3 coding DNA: TGTGCCAGCAGCTTGGACAGGGGGCCTAATGAGCAGTTCTTC. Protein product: CASSLDRGPNEQFF.

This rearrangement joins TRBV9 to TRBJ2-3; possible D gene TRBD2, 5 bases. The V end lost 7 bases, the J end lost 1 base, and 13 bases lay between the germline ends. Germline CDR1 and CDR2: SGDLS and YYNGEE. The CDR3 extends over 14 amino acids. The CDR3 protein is CASSDSWGTDTQYF. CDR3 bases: TGTGCCAGCTCGGACTCATGGGGCACAGATACGCAGTATTTT.

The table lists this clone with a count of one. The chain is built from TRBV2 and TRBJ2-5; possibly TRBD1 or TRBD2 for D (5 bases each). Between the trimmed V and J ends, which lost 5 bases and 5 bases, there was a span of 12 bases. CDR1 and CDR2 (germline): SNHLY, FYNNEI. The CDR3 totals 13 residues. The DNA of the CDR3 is TGTGCCAGCAGTCCCCGGGGCATGGAGACCCAGTACTTC. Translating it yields CASSPRGMETQYF.

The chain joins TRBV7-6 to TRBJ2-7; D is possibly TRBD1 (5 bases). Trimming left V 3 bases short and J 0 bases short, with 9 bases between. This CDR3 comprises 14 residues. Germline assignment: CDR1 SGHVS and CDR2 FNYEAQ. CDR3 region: CASSFGHSSYEQYF. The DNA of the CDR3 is TGTGCCAGCAGCTTCGGACATAGCTCCTACGAGCAGTACTTC.

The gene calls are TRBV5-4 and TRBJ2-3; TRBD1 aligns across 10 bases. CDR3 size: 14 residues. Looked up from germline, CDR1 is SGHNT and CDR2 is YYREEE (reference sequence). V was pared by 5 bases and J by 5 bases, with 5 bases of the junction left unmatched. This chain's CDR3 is CASRSGQGVDTQYF. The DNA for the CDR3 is TGTGCCAGCAGATCAGGACAGGGGGTAGATACGCAGTATTTT.